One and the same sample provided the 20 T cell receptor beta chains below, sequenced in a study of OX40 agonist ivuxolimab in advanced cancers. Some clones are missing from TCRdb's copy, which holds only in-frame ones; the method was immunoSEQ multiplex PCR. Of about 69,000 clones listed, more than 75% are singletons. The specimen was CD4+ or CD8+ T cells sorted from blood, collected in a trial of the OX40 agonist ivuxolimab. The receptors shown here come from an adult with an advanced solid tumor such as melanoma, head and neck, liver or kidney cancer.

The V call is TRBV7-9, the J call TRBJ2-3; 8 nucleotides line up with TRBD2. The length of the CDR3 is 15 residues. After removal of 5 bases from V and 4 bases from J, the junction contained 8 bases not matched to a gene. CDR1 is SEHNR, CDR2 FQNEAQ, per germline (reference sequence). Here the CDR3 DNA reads TGTGCCAGCAGCGACACCGGACTAGCTGCAGATACGCAGTATTTT. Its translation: CASSDTGLAADTQYF. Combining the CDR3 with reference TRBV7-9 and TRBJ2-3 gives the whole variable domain DTGVSQNPRHKITKRGQNVTFRCDPISEHNRLYWYRQTLGQGPEFLTYFQNEAQLEKSRLLSDRFSAERPKGSFSTLEIQRTEQGDSAMYLCASSDTGLAADTQYFGPGTRLTVL.

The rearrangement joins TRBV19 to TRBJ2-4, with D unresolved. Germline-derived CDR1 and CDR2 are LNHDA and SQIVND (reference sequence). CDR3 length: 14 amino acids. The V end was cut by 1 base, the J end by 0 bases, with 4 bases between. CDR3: CASSIAGAKNIQYF. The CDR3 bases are TGTGCCAGTAGTATAGCGGGAGCCAAAAACATTCAGTACTTC. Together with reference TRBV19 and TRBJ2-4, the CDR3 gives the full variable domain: DGGITQSPKYLFRKEGQNVTLSCEQNLNHDAMYWYRQDPGQGLRLIYYSQIVNDFQKGDIAEGYSVSREKKESFPLTVTSAQKNPTAFYLCASSIAGAKNIQYFGAGTRLSVL.

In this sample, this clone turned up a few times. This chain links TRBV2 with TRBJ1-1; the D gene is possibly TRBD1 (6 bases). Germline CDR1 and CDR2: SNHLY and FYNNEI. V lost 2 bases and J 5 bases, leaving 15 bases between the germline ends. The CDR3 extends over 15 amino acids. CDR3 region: CASSERVGAATEAFF. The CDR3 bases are TGTGCCAGCAGTGAAAGGGTGGGGGCGGCGACTGAAGCTTTCTTT. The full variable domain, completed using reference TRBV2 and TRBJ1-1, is EPEVTQTPSHQVTQMGQEVILRCVPISNHLYFYWYRQILGQKVEFLVSFYNNEISEKSEIFDDQFSVERPDGSNFTLKIRSTKLEDSAMYFCASSERVGAATEAFFGQGTRLTVV.

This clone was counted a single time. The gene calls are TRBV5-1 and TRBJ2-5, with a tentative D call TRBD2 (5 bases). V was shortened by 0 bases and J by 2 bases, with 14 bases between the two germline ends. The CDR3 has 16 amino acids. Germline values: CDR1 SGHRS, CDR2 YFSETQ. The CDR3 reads CASSLAPGSLQETQYF. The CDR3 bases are TGCGCCAGCAGCTTGGCCCCGGGGAGCCTACAAGAGACCCAGTACTTC.

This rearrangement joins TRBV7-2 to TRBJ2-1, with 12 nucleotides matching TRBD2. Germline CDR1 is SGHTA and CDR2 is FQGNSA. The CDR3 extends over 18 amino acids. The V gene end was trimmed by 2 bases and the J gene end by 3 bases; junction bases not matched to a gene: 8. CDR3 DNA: TGTGCCAGCAGCTTAAGGGCGAAACTAGCGGGAGGCTACAATGAGCAGTTCTTC. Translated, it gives CASSLRAKLAGGYNEQFF.

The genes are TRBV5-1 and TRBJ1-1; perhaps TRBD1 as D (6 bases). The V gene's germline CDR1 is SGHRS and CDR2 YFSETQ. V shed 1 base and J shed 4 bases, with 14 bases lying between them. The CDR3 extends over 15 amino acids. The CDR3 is CASSLLSTGSTEAFF. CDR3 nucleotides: TGCGCCAGCAGCTTGTTGTCAACAGGGAGCACTGAAGCTTTCTTT.

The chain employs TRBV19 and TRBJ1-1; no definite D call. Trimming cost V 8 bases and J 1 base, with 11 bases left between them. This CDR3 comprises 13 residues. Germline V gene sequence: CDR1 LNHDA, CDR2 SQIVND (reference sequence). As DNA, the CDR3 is TGTGCCAGTTCACCAGGACCGAACACTGAAGCTTTCTTT. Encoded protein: CASSPGPNTEAFF.

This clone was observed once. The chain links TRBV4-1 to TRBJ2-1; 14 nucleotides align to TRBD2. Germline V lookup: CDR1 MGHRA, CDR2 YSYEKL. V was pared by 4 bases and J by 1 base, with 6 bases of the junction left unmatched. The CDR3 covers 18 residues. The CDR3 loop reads CASSPGGTSGRSYNEQFF. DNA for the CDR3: TGCGCCAGCAGCCCGGGCGGGACTAGCGGGAGATCCTACAATGAGCAGTTCTTC.

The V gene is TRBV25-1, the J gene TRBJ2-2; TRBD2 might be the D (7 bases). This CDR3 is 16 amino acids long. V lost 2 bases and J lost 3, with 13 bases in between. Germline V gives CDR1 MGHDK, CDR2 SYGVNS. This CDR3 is CASSEPIGGHTGELFF. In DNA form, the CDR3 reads TGTGCCAGCAGTGAACCTATCGGGGGGCACACCGGGGAGCTGTTTTTT.

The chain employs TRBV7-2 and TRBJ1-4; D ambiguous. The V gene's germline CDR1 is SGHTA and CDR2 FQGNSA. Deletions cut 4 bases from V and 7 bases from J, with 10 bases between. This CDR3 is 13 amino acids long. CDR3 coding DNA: TGTGCCAGCAGCTCACTAGGAGGTGAAAAACTGTTTTTT. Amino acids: CASSSLGGEKLFF.

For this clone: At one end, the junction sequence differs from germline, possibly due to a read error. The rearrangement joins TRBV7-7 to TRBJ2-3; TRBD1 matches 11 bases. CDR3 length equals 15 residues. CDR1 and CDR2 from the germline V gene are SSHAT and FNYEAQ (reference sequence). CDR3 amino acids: CASSQGQGAGDTQYF. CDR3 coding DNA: TGTGCTAGCAGCCAAGGACAGGGGGCGGGAGATACGCAGTATTTT.

The CDR3 nucleotides are TGTGCCAGCAGCTTGTTTGGGCTGGGCACTGAAGCTTTCTTT. The encoded protein is CASSLFGLGTEAFF. This chain links TRBV5-4 with TRBJ1-1; no definite D call. V was clipped by 1 base and J by 4 bases, with 11 bases between them. CDR1 is SGHNT and CDR2 is YYREEE in the germline V gene (reference sequence). CDR3 size: 14 residues.

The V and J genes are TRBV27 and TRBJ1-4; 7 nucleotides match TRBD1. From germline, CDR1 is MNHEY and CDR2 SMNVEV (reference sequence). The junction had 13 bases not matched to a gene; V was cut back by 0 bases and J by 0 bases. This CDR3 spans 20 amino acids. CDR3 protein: CASSLSSTPRGWATNEKLFF. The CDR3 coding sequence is TGTGCCAGCAGTTTATCATCCACTCCCAGGGGGTGGGCAACTAATGAAAAACTGTTTTTT. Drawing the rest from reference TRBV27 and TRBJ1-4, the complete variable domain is EAQVTQNPRYLITVTGKKLTVTCSQNMNHEYMSWYRQDPGLGLRQIYYSMNVEVTDKGDVPEGYKVSRKEKRNFPLILESPSPNQTSLYFCASSLSSTPRGWATNEKLFFGSGTQLSVL.

The CDR3 DNA reads TGTGCCAGCCTCGCCCCAGGGGCTCTTGAGCAGTACTTC. The encoded protein is CASLAPGALEQYF. The gene calls are TRBV18 and TRBJ2-7, with D possibly TRBD1 on 6 matching bases. Germline CDR1 and CDR2: KGHSH and LQKENI. V was shortened by 8 bases and J by 7 bases, with 18 bases between the two germline ends. The CDR3 extends over 13 amino acids.

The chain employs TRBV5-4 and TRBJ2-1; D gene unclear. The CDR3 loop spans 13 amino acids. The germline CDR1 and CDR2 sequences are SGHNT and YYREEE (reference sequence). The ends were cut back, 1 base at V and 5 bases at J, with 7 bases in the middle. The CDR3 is CASSLNWHNEQFF. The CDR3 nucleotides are TGTGCCAGCAGCTTGAACTGGCACAATGAGCAGTTCTTC.

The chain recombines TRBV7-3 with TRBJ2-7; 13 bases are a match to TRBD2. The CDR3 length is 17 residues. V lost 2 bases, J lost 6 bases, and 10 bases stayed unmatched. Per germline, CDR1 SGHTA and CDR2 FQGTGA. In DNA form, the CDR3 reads TGTGCCAGCAGCTTATTTCCGGGGGGACTAGCGGGGATCGAGCAGTACTTC. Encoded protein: CASSLFPGGLAGIEQYF.

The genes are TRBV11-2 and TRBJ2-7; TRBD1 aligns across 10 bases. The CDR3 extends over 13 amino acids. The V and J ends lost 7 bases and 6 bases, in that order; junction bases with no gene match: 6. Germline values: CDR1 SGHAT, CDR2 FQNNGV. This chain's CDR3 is CASTRRDRGEQYF. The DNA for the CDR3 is TGTGCCAGCACTAGACGGGACAGGGGCGAGCAGTACTTC.

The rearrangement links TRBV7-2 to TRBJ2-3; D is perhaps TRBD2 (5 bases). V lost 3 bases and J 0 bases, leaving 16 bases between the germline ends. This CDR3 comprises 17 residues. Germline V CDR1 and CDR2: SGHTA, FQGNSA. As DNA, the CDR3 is TGTGCCAGCAGCTTGGGGATAGCCGGGAAAAGCACAGATACGCAGTATTTT. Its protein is CASSLGIAGKSTDTQYF.

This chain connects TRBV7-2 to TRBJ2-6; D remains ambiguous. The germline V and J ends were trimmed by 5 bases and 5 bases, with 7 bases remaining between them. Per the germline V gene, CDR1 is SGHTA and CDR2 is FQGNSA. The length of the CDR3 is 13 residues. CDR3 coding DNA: TGTGCCAGCAGCCCTCTTAGGGCCAACGTCCTGACTTTC. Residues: CASSPLRANVLTF.

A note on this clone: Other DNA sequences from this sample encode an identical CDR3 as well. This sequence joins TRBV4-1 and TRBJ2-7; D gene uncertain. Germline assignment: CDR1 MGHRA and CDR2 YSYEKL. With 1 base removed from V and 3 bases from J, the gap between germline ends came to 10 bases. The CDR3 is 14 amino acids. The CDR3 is CASSQGGQLYEQYF. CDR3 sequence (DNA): TGCGCCAGCAGCCAAGGTGGGCAGCTCTACGAGCAGTACTTC.